These 24 T cell receptor beta chains were sequenced from one sample in a study of blood T cell repertoires in COVID-19. The data were produced by immunoSEQ multiplex PCR, yet TCRdb's version contains in-frame clones alone and is incomplete. The data show hundreds of thousands of clones, with roughly 89% seen just once and about 1% held by the top ten. The source material was peripheral blood. These receptors all come from a man aged 18 to 30 with COVID-19, enrolled during active disease.

The genes are TRBV21-1 and TRBJ2-3; TRBD1 is the table's D call, not checked against the DNA. TRBV21-1 is an annotated pseudogene. The CDR3 consists of 17 residues. The DNA of the CDR3 is TGTGCCAGCAGGCCCAGCCGACAGGGAGGTTTTGCAGATACGCAGTATTTT. Protein product: CASRPSRQGGFADTQYF.

This clone was counted once. The V and J genes are TRBV5-4 and TRBJ1-1; maybe TRBD1 (5 bases). V lost 4 bases, J lost 5 bases, and 15 bases lay in between. Germline CDR1 is SGHNT and CDR2 is YYREEE (reference sequence). The CDR3 runs to 14 residues. CDR3 sequence reads: CASSPAGDGTEAFF. CDR3 in DNA: TGTGCCAGCAGCCCCGCGGGGGACGGGACTGAAGCTTTCTTT.

The V and J genes are TRBV28 and TRBJ1-5; D is perhaps TRBD1 (5 bases). V lost 6 bases and J 0 bases, leaving 27 bases between the germline ends. The V gene's germline CDR1 is MDHEN and CDR2 SYDVKM. The CDR3 totals 20 residues. The CDR3, as DNA: TGTGCCAGCAGCCCTCCCCCATGGGGACTGGGCCTATATAGCAATCAGCCCCAGCATTTT. Protein: CASSPPPWGLGLYSNQPQHF. The full variable domain, in which reference TRBV28 and TRBJ1-5 provide the parts outside the CDR3, is DVKVTQSSRYLVKRTGEKVFLECVQDMDHENMFWYRQDPGLGLRLIYFSYDVKMKEKGDIPEGYSVSREKKERFSLILESASTNQTSMYLCASSPPPWGLGLYSNQPQHFGDGTRLSIL.

The V gene is TRBV7-9, the J gene TRBJ1-2, with 8 nucleotides matching TRBD1. The germline gives CDR1 SEHNR, CDR2 FQNEAQ (reference sequence). This CDR3 spans 16 amino acids. After removal of 5 bases from V and 3 bases from J, the junction contained 11 bases not matched to a gene. CDR3 coding DNA: TGTGCCAGCAGCCTAGGACAGGGCGCCCGGGACTATGGCTACACCTTC. Its protein is CASSLGQGARDYGYTF.

This chain uses TRBV28 with TRBJ1-5; possible D gene TRBD1, 6 bases. CDR3 length equals 15 residues. Germline CDR1 MDHEN, CDR2 SYDVKM. Trimming left V 7 bases short and J 4 bases short, with 17 bases between. CDR3 loop: CASTLRGAENQPQHF. CDR3 coding DNA: TGTGCCAGCACCTTACGGGGGGCGGAGAATCAGCCCCAGCATTTT.

The rearrangement joins TRBV4-1 to TRBJ2-1; 13 bases fit TRBD2. From germline, CDR1 is MGHRA and CDR2 YSYEKL. CDR3 size: 20 residues. V shed 0 bases, J shed 2 bases, and the junction held 10 bases outside the gene matches. The CDR3 protein is CASSQDTTSGGAGPYNEQFF. CDR3 bases: TGCGCCAGCAGCCAAGATACCACTAGCGGGGGGGCCGGCCCCTACAATGAGCAGTTCTTC.

The chain's CDR3 is CASSPGLAGLNSPLHF. The CDR3 DNA reads as TGTGCCAGCAGCCCCGGGTTAGCGGGTTTGAATTCACCCCTCCACTTT. This chain connects TRBV11-2 to TRBJ1-6, with D hard to call. CDR3 size: 16 residues. Trimming shortened V by 5 bases and J by 7 bases, and 18 bases separated the two germline ends. Germline V gives CDR1 SGHAT, CDR2 FQNNGV.

V usage is TRBV19 and J usage is TRBJ2-5; no definite D call. The CDR3 runs to 13 residues. The V gene's germline CDR1 is LNHDA and CDR2 SQIVND (reference sequence). The ends were cut back, 4 bases at V and 4 bases at J, with 10 bases in the middle. Written as DNA, the CDR3 is TGTGCCAGTAGTACCTCTGCGGCAGAGACCCAGTACTTC. Encoded protein: CASSTSAAETQYF.

This chain uses TRBV30 with TRBJ2-7; tentative D call: TRBD2 (6 bases). The CDR3 is 14 amino acids. The V gene's germline CDR1 is GTSNPN and CDR2 SVGIG (reference sequence). V dropped 1 base and J dropped 2 bases, with 12 bases sitting between them. The DNA of the CDR3 is TGTGCCTGGAGTGGCGGCCTAGCGACCTACGAGCAGTACTTC. This translates into CAWSGGLATYEQYF.

The chain joins TRBV5-1 to TRBJ2-7; possible D gene TRBD1, 6 bases. V was trimmed by 4 bases and J by 3 bases, leaving 17 bases between them. This CDR3 has 15 amino acids. Germline values: CDR1 SGHRS, CDR2 YFSETQ. CDR3 protein: CASSPLPQGSYEQYF. CDR3 sequence (DNA): TGCGCCAGCAGCCCCTTACCGCAGGGGAGCTACGAGCAGTACTTC.

The chain combines TRBV4-1 with TRBJ2-2, with 11 bases aligning to TRBD2. The CDR3 spans 17 residues. V was pared by 1 base and J by 4 bases, with 5 bases of the junction left unmatched. Per germline, CDR1 MGHRA and CDR2 YSYEKL. CDR3: CASSQGSGRAVTGELFF. CDR3 nucleotides: TGCGCCAGCAGCCAAGGTAGCGGGAGGGCCGTCACCGGGGAGCTGTTTTTT.

The chain combines TRBV11-3 with TRBJ1-1; D gene uncertain. The germline V gene has CDR1 SGHNT and CDR2 YENEEA. The CDR3 is 14 amino acids. The V and J ends lost 5 bases and 0 bases respectively, with 10 bases between them. The CDR3 DNA reads as TGTGCCAGCAGCCTCTCCGGGATGAACACTGAAGCTTTCTTT. As protein: CASSLSGMNTEAFF. The complete variable domain, with remaining parts taken from reference TRBV11-3 and TRBJ1-1, reads EAGVVQSPRYKIIEKKQPVAFWCNPISGHNTLYWYLQNLGQGPELLIRYENEEAVDDSQLPKDRFSAERLKGVDSTLKIQPAELGDSAVYLCASSLSGMNTEAFFGQGTRLTVV.

This clone occurred a few times. V and J are TRBV2 and TRBJ2-5; 8 positions agree with TRBD1. J lost 6 bases, V lost 4 bases, and 4 bases had no gene match. CDR3 length: 13 amino acids. The germline CDR1 and CDR2 sequences are SNHLY and FYNNEI. The CDR3 sequence: CASSAGQGKTQYF. CDR3 sequence (DNA): TGTGCCAGCAGTGCTGGACAGGGAAAGACCCAGTACTTC.

The rearrangement joins TRBV12-3 or TRBV12-4 to TRBJ2-1; D gene uncertain. The CDR3 loop spans 11 amino acids. Trimming took off 8 bases at V and 7 bases at J, with 9 bases between the two ends. The CDR3 DNA is TGTGCCAGCGCACGCGATAATGAGCAGTTCTTC. Translated: CASARDNEQFF.

The gene calls are TRBV6-5 and TRBJ2-1, with 8 bases matching TRBD2. CDR1 is MNHEY and CDR2 is SVGAGI in the germline V gene. The CDR3 has 15 residues. V gave up 5 bases and J gave up 0 bases; unmatched junction bases: 3. DNA for the CDR3: TGTGCCAGCAGTAGCGGGGGCAGCTCCTACAATGAGCAGTTCTTC. The encoded protein is CASSSGGSSYNEQFF.

V usage is TRBV4-1 and J usage is TRBJ1-2, with D uncertain. The ends were cut back, 4 bases at V and 2 bases at J, with 17 bases in the middle. Germline CDR1 reads MGHRA; CDR2 reads YSYEKL. This CDR3 is 16 amino acids long. Here the CDR3 reads CASSRTEREENYGYTF. In DNA form, the CDR3 reads TGCGCCAGCAGCCGCACTGAAAGGGAGGAGAACTATGGCTACACCTTC.

The V gene is TRBV6-5, the J gene TRBJ2-7; the match to TRBD2 covers 8 bases. In germline, CDR1 is MNHEY, CDR2 SVGAGI. The ends lost 2 bases at V and 6 bases at J; junction bases unmatched: 6. This CDR3 region has 14 residues. The chain's CDR3 is CASSYGAGEVEQYF. Here the CDR3 DNA reads TGTGCCAGCAGTTACGGAGCGGGAGAGGTCGAGCAGTACTTC.

J is TRBJ1-2 and V is TRBV7-9; D remains unclear. CDR1 and CDR2 from the germline V gene are SEHNR and FQNEAQ (reference sequence). This CDR3 is 12 amino acids long. V dropped 1 base and J dropped 5 bases, with 5 bases sitting between them. Written as DNA, the CDR3 is TGTGCCAGCAGCTTAGATGAGTATGGCTACACCTTC. This encodes CASSLDEYGYTF.

The V call is TRBV27, the J call TRBJ1-2; 8 bases fit TRBD1. From germline, CDR1 is MNHEY and CDR2 SMNVEV (reference sequence). The CDR3 totals 12 residues. V gave up 5 bases and J gave up 10 bases; unmatched junction bases: 6. Here the CDR3 DNA reads TGTGCCAGCAGTCTAGGACAGGGAGCCTACACCTTC. This sequence encodes CASSLGQGAYTF.

The chain recombines TRBV7-2 with TRBJ2-1, with D uncertain. The length of the CDR3 is 13 residues. The ends were cut back, 3 bases at V and 9 bases at J, with 12 bases in the middle. The V gene's germline CDR1 is SGHTA and CDR2 FQGNSA. As DNA, the CDR3 is TGTGCCAGCAGCTTCAGCCGACTCAGTGAGCAGTTCTTC. This gives the protein CASSFSRLSEQFF.

The rearrangement uses TRBV5-4 and TRBJ2-3; 12 bases match TRBD2. V gave up 1 base and J gave up 6 bases; unmatched junction bases: 3. Germline V gene data show CDR1 as SGHNT and CDR2 as YYREEE (reference sequence). The CDR3 runs to 15 residues. Here the CDR3 reads CASSLRLAGDDTQYF. DNA of the CDR3: TGTGCCAGCAGCTTGAGACTAGCGGGAGACGATACGCAGTATTTT.

V is TRBV6-5 and J is TRBJ2-1; TRBD2 matches at 9 bases. The CDR3 sequence is 15 residues long. V shed 6 bases and J 6 bases; nucleotides not matched to a gene: 9. CDR1 is MNHEY, CDR2 SVGAGI, per germline. CDR3 nucleotides: TGTGCCAGCAGACCCGGACTAGCGAGAACCAATGAGCAGTTCTTC. This translates into CASRPGLARTNEQFF.

This chain connects TRBV10-3 to TRBJ2-1; 7 bases line up with TRBD1. Germline lookup yields CDR1 ENHRY and CDR2 SYGVKD. The CDR3 covers 15 residues. Unmatched junction bases numbered 12, after V lost 5 bases and J lost 8 bases. As DNA, the CDR3 is TGTGCCATCAGTCACGGGACAGCCGTAGGGGATGAGCAGTTCTTC. Residues: CAISHGTAVGDEQFF.

This chain connects TRBV5-1 to TRBJ2-3; 8 nucleotides match TRBD2. The length of the CDR3 is 14 residues. Germline CDR1 reads SGHRS; CDR2 reads YFSETQ. V gave up 2 bases and J gave up 6 bases; unmatched junction bases: 5. CDR3 region: CASSFGAGADTQYF. As DNA, the CDR3 is TGCGCCAGCAGCTTTGGAGCGGGGGCCGATACGCAGTATTTT.